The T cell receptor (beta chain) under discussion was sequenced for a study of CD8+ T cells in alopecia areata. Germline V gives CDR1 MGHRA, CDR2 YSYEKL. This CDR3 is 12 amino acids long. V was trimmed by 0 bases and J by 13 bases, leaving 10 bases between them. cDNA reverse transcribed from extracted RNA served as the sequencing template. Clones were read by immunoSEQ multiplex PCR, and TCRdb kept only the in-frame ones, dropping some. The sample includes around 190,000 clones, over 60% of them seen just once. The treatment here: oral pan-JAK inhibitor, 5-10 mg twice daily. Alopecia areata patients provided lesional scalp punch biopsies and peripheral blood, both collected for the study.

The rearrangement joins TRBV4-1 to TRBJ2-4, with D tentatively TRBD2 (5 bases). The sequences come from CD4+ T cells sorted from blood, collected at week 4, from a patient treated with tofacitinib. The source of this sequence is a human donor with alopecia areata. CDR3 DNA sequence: TGCGCCAGCAGCCAAGAAGGGCTAGCCCAGTACTTC. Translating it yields CASSQEGLAQYF.